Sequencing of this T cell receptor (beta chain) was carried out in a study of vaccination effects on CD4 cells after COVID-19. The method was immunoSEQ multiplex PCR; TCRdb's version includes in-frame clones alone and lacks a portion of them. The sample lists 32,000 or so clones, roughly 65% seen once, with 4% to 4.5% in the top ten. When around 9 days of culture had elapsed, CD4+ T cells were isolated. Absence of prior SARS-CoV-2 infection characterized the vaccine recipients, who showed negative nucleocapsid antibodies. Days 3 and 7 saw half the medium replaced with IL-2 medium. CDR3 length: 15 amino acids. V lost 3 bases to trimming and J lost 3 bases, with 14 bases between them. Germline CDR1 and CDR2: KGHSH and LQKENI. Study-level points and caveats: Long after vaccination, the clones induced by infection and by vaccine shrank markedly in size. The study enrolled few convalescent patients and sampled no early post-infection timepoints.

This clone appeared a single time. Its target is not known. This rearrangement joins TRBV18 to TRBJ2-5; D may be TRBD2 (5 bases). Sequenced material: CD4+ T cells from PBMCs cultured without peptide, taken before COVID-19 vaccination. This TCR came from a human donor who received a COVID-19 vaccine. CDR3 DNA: TGTGCCAGCTCACCGCCTTCCCGAGCGGAAGAGACCCAGTACTTC. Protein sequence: CASSPPSRAEETQYF.